The 30 T cell receptor beta chains below all came from one sample that was sequenced in a study of blood T cell repertoires in COVID-19. Profiled with immunoSEQ multiplex PCR; TCRdb holds only in-frame clones, not every one. The sample carries roughly 140,000 clones, roughly 84% recorded once. Material: peripheral blood. The receptor set was obtained from a man between 65 and 85 years old with acute or convalescent COVID-19.

This rearrangement joins TRBV6-2 or TRBV6-3 to TRBJ2-5; 7 bases fit TRBD2. CDR1 is MNHEY and CDR2 is SVGEGT in the germline V gene. J lost 2 bases, V lost 3 bases, and 6 bases had no gene match. This CDR3 region has 15 residues. In DNA form, the CDR3 reads TGTGCCAGCAGTTATAAGGCGGGGGATCAAGAGACCCAGTACTTC. As protein: CASSYKAGDQETQYF.

The J gene is TRBJ1-6, the V gene TRBV5-1, with 8 positions matching TRBD1. The length of the CDR3 is 17 residues. Germline V lookup: CDR1 SGHRS, CDR2 YFSETQ. V lost 3 bases, J lost 7 bases, and 12 bases stayed unmatched. CDR3 nucleotides: TGCGCCAGCAGCTCCCGGGACAGGAACTTTTTGAATTCACCCCTCCACTTT. Residues: CASSSRDRNFLNSPLHF.

The chain uses TRBV18 and TRBJ2-7; 8 bases are shared with TRBD2. After removal of 0 bases from V and 4 bases from J, the junction contained 5 bases not matched to a gene. Per the germline V gene, CDR1 is KGHSH and CDR2 is LQKENI. This CDR3 region has 15 residues. This CDR3 reads CASSPPNSGAYEQYF. As DNA, the CDR3 is TGTGCCAGCTCACCACCGAATAGCGGGGCTTACGAGCAGTACTTC.

V gene TRBV7-2 combines with J gene TRBJ1-4, with unresolved D. CDR1 and CDR2 from the germline V gene are SGHTA and FQGNSA. The V end lost 1 base, the J end lost 0 bases, and 6 bases lay between the germline ends. The CDR3 consists of 15 residues. CDR3 coding DNA: TGTGCCAGCAGCTTAGACGCAGCAACTAATGAAAAACTGTTTTTT. This translates into CASSLDAATNEKLFF.

The chain couples TRBV3-1 (or the pseudogene TRBV3-2) to TRBJ2-7; 13 bases agree with TRBD2. Germline V gene sequence: CDR1 LGHDT, CDR2 YNNKEL (reference sequence). Trimming cost V 1 base and J 4 bases; bases outside gene matches: 4. The CDR3 length is 16 residues. Here the CDR3 reads CASSQGLAGGLYEQYF. As DNA, the CDR3 is TGTGCCAGCAGCCAAGGACTAGCGGGAGGACTATACGAGCAGTACTTC.

The CDR3 protein is CASMGGSGRNQPQHF. DNA for the CDR3: TGTGCCAGCATGGGGGGGTCCGGCCGCAATCAGCCCCAGCATTTT. The V gene is TRBV6-5, the J gene TRBJ1-5; possibly TRBD1 for D (5 bases). Between the trimmed V and J ends, which lost 7 bases and 2 bases, there was a span of 15 bases. The length of the CDR3 is 15 residues. Germline CDR1 MNHEY, CDR2 SVGAGI.

The rearrangement links TRBV6-1 to TRBJ2-1; 8 bases are a match to TRBD2. The germline V gene has CDR1 MNHNS and CDR2 SASEGT. This CDR3 is 14 amino acids long. The V and J ends lost 3 bases and 3 bases, in that order; junction bases with no gene match: 1. The CDR3 region has the DNA TGTGCCAGCAGTGACGGGGGGGTCTACAATGAGCAGTTCTTC. Its protein is CASSDGGVYNEQFF.

The chain combines TRBV7-3 with TRBJ2-5; D is possibly TRBD2 (6 bases). Deletions cut 5 bases from V and 4 bases from J, with 17 bases between. CDR1 SGHTA and CDR2 FQGTGA come from the germline V gene. There are 15 residues in the CDR3. The CDR3 here is CASSRGWGVTETQYF. The CDR3 nucleotides read TGTGCCAGCAGCCGCGGGTGGGGGGTCACAGAGACCCAGTACTTC.

V gene TRBV7-3 combines with J gene TRBJ2-2, with D perhaps matching TRBD1 (6 bases). V dropped 0 bases and J dropped 0 bases, with 14 bases sitting between them. The CDR3 runs 18 residues. Looked up from germline, CDR1 is SGHTA and CDR2 is FQGTGA. The CDR3 sequence is CASSLTPRTASNTGELFF. The CDR3 DNA follows: TGTGCCAGCAGCTTAACGCCTCGGACAGCGTCGAACACCGGGGAGCTGTTTTTT.

This clone was recorded only once. This chain uses TRBV28 with TRBJ1-5, with 8 bases matching TRBD1. The CDR3 has 15 amino acids. With 3 bases clipped from V and 5 bases from J, the junction kept 6 bases outside the gene matches. Germline values: CDR1 MDHEN, CDR2 SYDVKM. CDR3 nucleotide sequence: TGTGCCAGCAGTTTCGACAGGGGCAGCTATCAGCCCCAGCATTTT. As protein: CASSFDRGSYQPQHF.

This clone was seen just once. The rearrangement joins TRBV15 to TRBJ2-3, with D tentatively TRBD2 (6 bases). V dropped 0 bases and J dropped 6 bases, with 10 bases sitting between them. This CDR3 contains 14 residues. CDR1 is LNHNV and CDR2 is YYDKDF in the germline V gene (reference sequence). CDR3 DNA: TGTGCCACCAGCAGAGACGGGGCGGGGGATACGCAGTATTTT. Translating gives CATSRDGAGDTQYF.

This clone was seen only a few times. The chain couples TRBV10-3 to TRBJ2-1; the match to TRBD1 covers 8 bases. The germline V gene has CDR1 ENHRY and CDR2 SYGVKD. The CDR3 loop spans 14 amino acids. The V and J ends lost 2 bases and 8 bases, in that order; junction bases with no gene match: 5. In DNA form, the CDR3 reads TGTGCCATCAGTGAGCGGGAGACAGGGGATGAGCAGTTCTTC. Protein product: CAISERETGDEQFF.

The chain has TRBV5-6 and TRBJ1-4; 7 bases align to TRBD1. This CDR3 has 15 amino acids. The V gene's germline CDR1 is SGHDT and CDR2 YYEEEE. The trim removed 4 bases at V and 5 bases at J, leaving 8 bases unmatched. CDR3 sequence: CASSLGTARNEKLFF. Written as DNA, the CDR3 is TGTGCCAGCAGCCTAGGGACAGCTAGGAATGAAAAACTGTTTTTT.

This CDR3 reads CASSQNRGFSGEQYF. CDR3 nucleotide sequence: TGCGCCAGCAGCCAAAACAGGGGGTTTTCTGGCGAGCAGTACTTC. V is TRBV5-1 and J is TRBJ2-7; 8 bases align to TRBD1. V trimming: 4 bases; J trimming: 6 bases; junction bases outside the gene matches: 12. CDR1 SGHRS and CDR2 YFSETQ come from the germline V gene. There are 15 residues in the CDR3.

V is TRBV19 and J is TRBJ2-5; 7 nucleotides align to TRBD1. The CDR3 covers 15 residues. V lost 5 bases, J lost 3 bases, and 9 bases stayed unmatched. Germline CDR1 is LNHDA and CDR2 is SQIVND (reference sequence). Written as DNA, the CDR3 is TGTGCCAGTAGTCTAGCCGGGACAGCCGAAGAGACCCAGTACTTC. It specifies CASSLAGTAEETQYF.

This chain links TRBV19 with TRBJ1-3, with D possibly being TRBD1 (5 bases). The CDR3 contains 16 residues. Germline V gene data show CDR1 as LNHDA and CDR2 as SQIVND (reference sequence). V was shortened by 4 bases and J by 0 bases, with 13 bases between the two germline ends. The CDR3 sequence: CASSTFRADSGNTIYF. The CDR3 DNA reads TGTGCCAGTAGTACTTTCAGGGCAGACTCTGGAAACACCATATATTTT. The full variable domain, rest sourced from reference TRBV19 and TRBJ1-3, is DGGITQSPKYLFRKEGQNVTLSCEQNLNHDAMYWYRQDPGQGLRLIYYSQIVNDFQKGDIAEGYSVSREKKESFPLTVTSAQKNPTAFYLCASSTFRADSGNTIYFGEGSWLTVV.

At least ten counts were recorded for this clone. The chain joins TRBV19 to TRBJ1-4, with D possibly being TRBD1 (5 bases). V was clipped by 5 bases and J by 1 base, with 14 bases between them. Germline V gene data show CDR1 as LNHDA and CDR2 as SQIVND (reference sequence). The CDR3 is 16 amino acids. The CDR3 DNA is TGTGCCAGTAGTTGGGGCAGGGAAGGAACTAATGAAAAACTGTTTTTT. This gives the protein CASSWGREGTNEKLFF. Using reference TRBV19 and TRBJ1-4 for the parts outside the CDR3, the full variable domain is DGGITQSPKYLFRKEGQNVTLSCEQNLNHDAMYWYRQDPGQGLRLIYYSQIVNDFQKGDIAEGYSVSREKKESFPLTVTSAQKNPTAFYLCASSWGREGTNEKLFFGSGTQLSVL.

The CDR3 sequence is CATNGRTVSNYGYTF. For the CDR3, the DNA is TGTGCCACAAATGGAAGGACAGTCTCAAACTATGGCTACACCTTC. V gene TRBV2 combines with J gene TRBJ1-2, with D maybe TRBD1 (6 bases). The germline gives CDR1 SNHLY, CDR2 FYNNEI. This CDR3 contains 15 residues. V lost 10 bases, J lost 2 bases, and 20 bases lay in between.

The genes are TRBV5-5 and TRBJ1-4; 9 positions match TRBD1. The trim removed 5 bases at V and 8 bases at J, leaving 10 bases unmatched. CDR1 is SGHKS, CDR2 YYEKEE, per germline (reference sequence). The CDR3 runs 15 residues. The DNA for the CDR3 is TGTGCCAGCAGGTTCCGGGACAGGGAGAGAGAAAAACTGTTTTTT. This encodes CASRFRDREREKLFF.

V and J are TRBV6-5 and TRBJ1-4, with unresolved D. The V and J ends lost 4 bases and 7 bases respectively, with 10 bases between them. The CDR3 runs 13 residues. The germline V gene has CDR1 MNHEY and CDR2 SVGAGI. CDR3 sequence reads: CASSSTNLEKLFF. DNA for the CDR3: TGTGCCAGCAGTTCCACAAACCTTGAAAAACTGTTTTTT.

This clone was observed once. The chain uses TRBV5-1 and TRBJ2-1; 10 bases are a match to TRBD2. Looked up from germline, CDR1 is SGHRS and CDR2 is YFSETQ. This CDR3 spans 14 amino acids. After removal of 2 bases from V and 8 bases from J, the junction contained 4 bases not matched to a gene. The CDR3 loop is CASSLSGGADEQFF. CDR3 DNA: TGCGCCAGCAGCTTAAGCGGGGGGGCTGATGAGCAGTTCTTC.

The chain is built from TRBV6-5 and TRBJ1-5; unclear D gene. Germline assignment: CDR1 MNHEY and CDR2 SVGAGI. V lost 7 bases and J 0 bases, leaving 10 bases between the germline ends. The CDR3 is 14 residues long. The CDR3 sequence: CASNVLNSNQPQHF. CDR3 nucleotides: TGTGCCAGCAATGTACTAAATAGCAATCAGCCCCAGCATTTT.

This sequence joins TRBV2 and TRBJ2-7, with 13 bases that match TRBD2. Looked up from germline, CDR1 is SNHLY and CDR2 is FYNNEI. V lost 6 bases to trimming and J lost 3 bases; unmatched junction nucleotides: 5. This CDR3 is 15 amino acids long. The CDR3 sequence is CASRAGLAGDYEQYF. CDR3 nucleotides: TGTGCCAGCAGGGCAGGACTAGCGGGAGACTACGAGCAGTACTTC.

The V gene is TRBV19, the J gene TRBJ2-5; TRBD2 matches at 14 bases. Germline trimming cut 5 bases from V and 4 bases from J; bases unmatched to any gene: 6. The CDR3 consists of 16 residues. Germline values: CDR1 LNHDA, CDR2 SQIVND (reference sequence). CDR3: CASSALGTSGGETQYF. CDR3 bases: TGTGCCAGTAGTGCATTAGGGACTAGCGGGGGAGAGACCCAGTACTTC. Drawing the rest from reference TRBV19 and TRBJ2-5, the complete variable domain is DGGITQSPKYLFRKEGQNVTLSCEQNLNHDAMYWYRQDPGQGLRLIYYSQIVNDFQKGDIAEGYSVSREKKESFPLTVTSAQKNPTAFYLCASSALGTSGGETQYFGPGTRLLVL.

The gene calls are TRBV15 and TRBJ1-4; TRBD1 might be the D (5 bases). Trimming removed 0 bases from V and 8 bases from J, with 13 bases in between. CDR3 length: 15 residues. Per germline, CDR1 LNHNV and CDR2 YYDKDF (reference sequence). CDR3 residues: CATSRDLREGEKLFF. CDR3 nucleotides: TGTGCCACCAGCAGAGATCTCAGGGAGGGGGAAAAACTGTTTTTT.

V usage is TRBV21-1 and J usage is TRBJ1-1. TRBV21-1 is noted as a pseudogene. The CDR3 is 12 amino acids. CDR3 bases: TGTGCCAGCAAGGAGGGAAACACTGAAGCTTTCTTT. Its protein is CASKEGNTEAFF.

This chain uses TRBV5-1 with TRBJ2-7; TRBD2 aligns across 14 bases. This CDR3 is 15 amino acids long. CDR1 is SGHRS and CDR2 is YFSETQ in the germline V gene. J lost 2 bases, V lost 3 bases, and 1 base had no gene match. The CDR3 loop reads CASSSGLAGAYEQYF. In DNA form, the CDR3 reads TGCGCCAGCAGCTCGGGACTAGCGGGGGCCTACGAGCAGTACTTC.

The chain recombines TRBV5-1 with TRBJ2-7; 7 positions match TRBD1. The CDR3 has 16 amino acids. J lost 2 bases, V lost 4 bases, and 12 bases had no gene match. In germline, CDR1 is SGHRS, CDR2 YFSETQ. CDR3 sequence: CASSVAGGRVPYEQYF. DNA of the CDR3: TGCGCCAGCAGCGTGGCAGGGGGAAGGGTTCCCTACGAGCAGTACTTC.

The gene calls are TRBV28 and TRBJ1-3, with TRBD1 matching 9 bases. Germline V gives CDR1 MDHEN, CDR2 SYDVKM. The V segment lost 2 bases and the J segment 4 bases; nucleotides outside the gene matches: 9. The CDR3 loop spans 17 amino acids. CDR3 nucleotides: TGTGCCAGCAGTTTAAACCTGGGGACAGGGTCAGGAAACACCATATATTTT. This translates into CASSLNLGTGSGNTIYF.

The rearrangement links TRBV4-1 to TRBJ2-3; 9 nucleotides line up with TRBD2. The CDR3 contains 16 residues. Per germline, CDR1 MGHRA and CDR2 YSYEKL. Germline trimming cut 1 base from V and 4 bases from J; bases unmatched to any gene: 6. The CDR3 coding sequence is TGCGCCAGCAGCCAAGCCCCTGCGGGGGGGCCAGATACGCAGTATTTT. Translated, it gives CASSQAPAGGPDTQYF.